The clone carrying this TCR beta chain was picked up many times. Antigen: not known. This entry is derived from a study of CD8 T cells in ankylosing spondylitis. Overall study results and limits: In ankylosing spondylitis patients, matched synovial fluid reportedly showed significant enrichment of disease-linked clones. Seemingly distinctive of ankylosing spondylitis blood was a TCR beta motif formed by eight highly homologous variants. CD8+ disease-linked clones were present at relatively low frequencies in blood.

CDR3 length: 14 residues. In germline, CDR1 is MDHEN, CDR2 SYDVKM. Trimming left V 3 bases short and J 3 bases short, with 11 bases between. Each TCR beta library was made by quantitative 5'-RACE that incorporated molecular barcodes. Using its own MiXCR run on the 5' RACE reads, TCRdb lists one record per CDR3 protein. Here the sample spans more than 200,000 distinct CDR3 sequences, approximately 24% being singletons. The chain has TRBV28 and TRBJ1-2; no definite D call. The receptor's source is a male donor with ankylosing spondylitis or in good health (not recorded which). The sequencing sample was made of blood, either unsorted or a sorted T cell fraction (not recorded which). CDR3 region: CASSLRRRDYGYTF. In DNA, the CDR3 is TGTGCCAGCAGTTTGCGCAGGCGTGACTATGGCTACACCTTC.